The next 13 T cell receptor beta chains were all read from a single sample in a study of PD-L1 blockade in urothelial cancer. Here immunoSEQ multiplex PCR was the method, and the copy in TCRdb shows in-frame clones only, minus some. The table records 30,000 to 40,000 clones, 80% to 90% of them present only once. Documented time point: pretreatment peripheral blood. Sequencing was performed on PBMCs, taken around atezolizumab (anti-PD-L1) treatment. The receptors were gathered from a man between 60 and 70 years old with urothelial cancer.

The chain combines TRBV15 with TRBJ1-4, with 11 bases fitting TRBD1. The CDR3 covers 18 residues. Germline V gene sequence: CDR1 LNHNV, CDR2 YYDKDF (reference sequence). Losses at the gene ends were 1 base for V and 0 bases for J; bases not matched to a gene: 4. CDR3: CATSRGRDRGSTNEKLFF. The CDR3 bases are TGTGCCACCAGCAGAGGCCGGGACAGGGGGTCAACTAATGAAAAACTGTTTTTT.

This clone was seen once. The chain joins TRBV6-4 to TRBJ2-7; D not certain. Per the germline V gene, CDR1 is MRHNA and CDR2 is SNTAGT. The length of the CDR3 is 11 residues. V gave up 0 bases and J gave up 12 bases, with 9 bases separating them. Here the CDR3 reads CASSDSSPWYF. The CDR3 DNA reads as TGTGCCAGCAGTGACTCGAGCCCGTGGTACTTC.

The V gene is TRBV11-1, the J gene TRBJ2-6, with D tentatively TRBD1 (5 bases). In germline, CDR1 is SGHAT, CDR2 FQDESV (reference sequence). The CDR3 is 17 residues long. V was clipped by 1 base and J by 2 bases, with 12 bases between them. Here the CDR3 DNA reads TGTGCCAGCAGCTTAGACCGCAGGGCCGCTGGGGCCAACGTCCTGACTTTC. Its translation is CASSLDRRAAGANVLTF. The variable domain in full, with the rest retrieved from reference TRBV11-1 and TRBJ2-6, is EAEVAQSPRYKITEKSQAVAFWCDPISGHATLYWYRQILGQGPELLVQFQDESVVDDSQLPKDRFSAERLKGVDSTLKIQPAELGDSAMYLCASSLDRRAAGANVLTFGAGSRLTVL.

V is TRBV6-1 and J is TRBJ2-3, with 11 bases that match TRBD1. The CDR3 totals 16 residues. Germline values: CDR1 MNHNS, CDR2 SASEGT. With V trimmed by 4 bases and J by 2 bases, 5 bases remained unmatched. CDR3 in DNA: TGTGCCAGCAGTGGGGACAGGGGGAGATACACAGATACGCAGTATTTT. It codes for CASSGDRGRYTDTQYF.

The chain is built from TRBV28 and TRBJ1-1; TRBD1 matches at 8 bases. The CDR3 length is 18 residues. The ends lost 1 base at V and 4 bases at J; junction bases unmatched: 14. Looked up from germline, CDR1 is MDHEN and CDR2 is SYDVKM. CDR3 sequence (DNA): TGTGCCAGCAGTTTATTTCGTCAGGGGGCGACGGGCGGCACTGAAGCTTTCTTT. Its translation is CASSLFRQGATGGTEAFF. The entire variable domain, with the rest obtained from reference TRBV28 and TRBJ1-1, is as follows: DVKVTQSSRYLVKRTGEKVFLECVQDMDHENMFWYRQDPGLGLRLIYFSYDVKMKEKGDIPEGYSVSREKKERFSLILESASTNQTSMYLCASSLFRQGATGGTEAFFGQGTRLTVV.

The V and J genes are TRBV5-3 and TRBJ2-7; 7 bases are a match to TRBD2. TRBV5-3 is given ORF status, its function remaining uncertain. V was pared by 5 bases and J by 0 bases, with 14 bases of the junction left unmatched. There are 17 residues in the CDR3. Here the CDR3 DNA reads TGTGCCAGAAGTCCCCCTTCGACTAGCAAAAGCTCCTACGAGCAGTACTTC. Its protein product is CARSPPSTSKSSYEQYF.

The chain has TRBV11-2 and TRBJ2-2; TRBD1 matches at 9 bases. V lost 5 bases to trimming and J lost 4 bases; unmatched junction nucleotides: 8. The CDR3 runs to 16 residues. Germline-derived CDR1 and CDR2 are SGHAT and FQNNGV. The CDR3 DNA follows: TGTGCCAGCAGCAAACAGGGGGCGAGGGGCACCGGGGAGCTGTTTTTT. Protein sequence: CASSKQGARGTGELFF.

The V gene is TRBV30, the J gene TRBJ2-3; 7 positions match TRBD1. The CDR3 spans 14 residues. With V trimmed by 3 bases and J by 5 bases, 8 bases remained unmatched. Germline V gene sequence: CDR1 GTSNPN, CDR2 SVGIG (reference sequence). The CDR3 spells CAWSPGTDIDTQYF. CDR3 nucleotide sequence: TGTGCCTGGAGCCCCGGGACAGATATAGATACGCAGTATTTT.

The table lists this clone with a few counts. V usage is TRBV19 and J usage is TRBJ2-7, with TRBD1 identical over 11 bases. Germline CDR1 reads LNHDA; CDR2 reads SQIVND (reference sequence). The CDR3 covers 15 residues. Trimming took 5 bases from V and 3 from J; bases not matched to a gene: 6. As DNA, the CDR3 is TGTGCCAGTAGTGAAACCGGGACAGGGGGCTACGAGCAGTACTTC. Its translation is CASSETGTGGYEQYF.

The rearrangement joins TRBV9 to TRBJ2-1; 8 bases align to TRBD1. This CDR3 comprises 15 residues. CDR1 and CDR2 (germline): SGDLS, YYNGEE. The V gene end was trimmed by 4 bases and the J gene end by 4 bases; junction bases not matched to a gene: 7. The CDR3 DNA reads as TGTGCCAGCAGCACAAGGACAGGGCAATACAATGAGCAGTTCTTC. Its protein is CASSTRTGQYNEQFF.

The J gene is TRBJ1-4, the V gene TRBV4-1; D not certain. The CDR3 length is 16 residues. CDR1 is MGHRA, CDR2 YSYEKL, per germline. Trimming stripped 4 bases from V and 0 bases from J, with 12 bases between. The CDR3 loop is CASSLEGDPTNEKLFF. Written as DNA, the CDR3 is TGCGCCAGCAGCCTGGAGGGAGATCCAACTAATGAAAAACTGTTTTTT.

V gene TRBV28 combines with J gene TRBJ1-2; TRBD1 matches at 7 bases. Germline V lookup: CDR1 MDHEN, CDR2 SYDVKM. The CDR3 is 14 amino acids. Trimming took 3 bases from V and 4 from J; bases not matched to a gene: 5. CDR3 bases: TGTGCCAGCAGTTTCCCGGACAGGCGCTATGGCTACACCTTC. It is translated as CASSFPDRRYGYTF.

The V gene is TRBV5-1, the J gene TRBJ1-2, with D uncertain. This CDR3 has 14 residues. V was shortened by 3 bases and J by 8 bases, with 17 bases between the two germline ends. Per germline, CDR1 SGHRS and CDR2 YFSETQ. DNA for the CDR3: TGCGCCAGCAGCTCAACGACTGCGGGAGGCGGCTACACCTTC. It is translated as CASSSTTAGGGYTF.